The next 13 T cell receptor beta chains were all read from a single sample in a study of CD8 T cells in ankylosing spondylitis. Study-wide results and caveats: A motif in TCR beta, a set of several highly homologous variants, appeared characteristic of ankylosing spondylitis blood.

From the 5' RACE reads, TCRdb called clonotypes with MiXCR, one entry per CDR3 protein. This table holds around 130,000 distinct CDR3 sequences, roughly 15% found once. For these receptors, no antigen is known. Sequencing used blood, either unsorted or a sorted T cell fraction (not recorded which). Receptors originate from a male donor with ankylosing spondylitis.

The chain combines TRBV30 with TRBJ2-1; D is possibly TRBD1 (6 bases). The CDR3 has 12 amino acids. V dropped 1 base and J dropped 9 bases, with 10 bases sitting between them. CDR1 and CDR2 from the germline V gene are GTSNPN and SVGIG (reference sequence). The CDR3 sequence is CAWSDTGTEQFF. Here the CDR3 DNA reads TGTGCCTGGAGTGATACAGGGACTGAGCAGTTCTTC.

This clonotype was found a few times. V usage is TRBV11-2 and J usage is TRBJ2-1; 11 bases fit TRBD1. The CDR3 consists of 15 residues. The germline V gene has CDR1 SGHAT and CDR2 FQNNGV. V trimming: 3 bases; J trimming: 6 bases; junction bases outside the gene matches: 4. Here the CDR3 DNA reads TGTGCCAGCAGCTTCGGACAGGGGGCAGGCAATGAGCAGTTCTTC. Translating it yields CASSFGQGAGNEQFF.

The chain combines TRBV6-1 with TRBJ2-3; 8 positions agree with TRBD2. The CDR3 contains 15 residues. CDR1 MNHNS and CDR2 SASEGT come from the germline V gene. CDR3 in amino acids: CAVRTSLSSTDTQYF. CDR3 DNA: TGTGCTGTCAGGACTAGCCTGTCTAGCACAGATACGCAGTATTTT.

A few counts support this clonotype. The chain is built from TRBV15 and TRBJ2-7, with TRBD1 matching over 8 bases. Germline assignment: CDR1 LNHNV and CDR2 YYDKDF (reference sequence). This CDR3 spans 15 amino acids. V lost 2 bases to trimming and J lost 4 bases; unmatched junction nucleotides: 7. The CDR3 DNA sequence: TGTGCCACCAGCAGATCCCTACGACAGGGGTACGAGCAGTACTTC. Its translation is CATSRSLRQGYEQYF.

This chain joins TRBV29-1 and TRBJ1-1; the D is unclear. V was pared by 7 bases and J by 7 bases, with 10 bases between. Germline loops: CDR1 SQVTM, CDR2 ANQGSEA. The CDR3 is 10 amino acids. The CDR3 is CSALRGEAFF. Here the CDR3 DNA reads TGCAGCGCCCTACGGGGTGAAGCTTTCTTT.

V usage is TRBV27 and J usage is TRBJ2-1; D possibly corresponds to TRBD2 (6 bases). Germline V gene lookup returns CDR1 MNHEY and CDR2 SMNVEV (reference sequence). The CDR3 spans 16 residues. V gave up 1 base and J gave up 3 bases, with 13 bases separating them. CDR3 protein: CASSLFLADVYNEQFF. CDR3 coding DNA: TGTGCCAGCAGTTTATTCTTAGCGGATGTCTACAATGAGCAGTTCTTC.

V gene TRBV6-1 combines with J gene TRBJ2-1; TRBD2 aligns across 10 bases. The CDR3 runs to 16 residues. CDR1 and CDR2 from the germline V gene are MNHNS and SASEGT. The trim removed 5 bases at V and 8 bases at J, leaving 12 bases unmatched. In DNA form, the CDR3 reads TGTGCCAGCAGTCCCCTGGTAGCGGGAGGACGCGATGAGCAGTTCTTC. Encoded protein: CASSPLVAGGRDEQFF.

This clonotype was observed many times. This sequence joins TRBV28 and TRBJ2-1; TRBD2 matches at 11 bases. J gave up 4 bases and V 8 bases, and 4 bases lay outside the gene matches. Germline CDR1 MDHEN, CDR2 SYDVKM. This CDR3 is built from 14 residues. This CDR3 is CASSLAGGYNEQFF. In DNA form, the CDR3 reads TGTGCCAGCTCTCTAGCGGGAGGTTACAATGAGCAGTTCTTC.

The chain joins TRBV4-1 to TRBJ2-7; D is unclear. Trimming left V 2 bases short and J 5 bases short, with 10 bases between. Germline CDR1 reads MGHRA; CDR2 reads YSYEKL. This CDR3 is 13 amino acids long. The CDR3 DNA sequence: TGCGCCAGCAGCCAAACTGGTGACAACGAGCAGTACTTC. This gives the protein CASSQTGDNEQYF.

The genes are TRBV14 and TRBJ2-7, with TRBD2 matching 9 bases. V lost 4 bases to trimming and J lost 2 bases; unmatched junction nucleotides: 9. The germline V gene encodes CDR1 SGHDN and CDR2 FVKESK. The CDR3 sequence is 16 residues long. CDR3 nucleotide sequence: TGTGCCAGCAGCCGTAAATCTAGCGGGGCCGCCTACGAGCAGTACTTC. Protein: CASSRKSSGAAYEQYF.

This clonotype was seen ten or more times. CDR3 DNA: TGTGCCAGCAGATCCGGGACAGGGAACACCGGGGAGCTGTTTTTT. It codes for CASRSGTGNTGELFF. The V gene is TRBV7-8, the J gene TRBJ2-2; 8 bases are shared with TRBD1. This CDR3 is 15 amino acids long. The J segment lost 1 base and the V segment lost 6 bases, leaving 4 bases of the junction unmatched. Germline-derived CDR1 and CDR2 are SGHVS and FQNEAQ.

The V call is TRBV12-3 or TRBV12-4, the J call TRBJ2-1; D may correspond to TRBD1 or TRBD2 (5 bases each). The V end was cut by 6 bases, the J end by 1 base, with 13 bases between. The CDR3 has 15 amino acids. The CDR3, as DNA: TGTGCCAGCAGGGGGGTGGGGGTTTCCTACAATGAGCAGTTCTTC. This sequence encodes CASRGVGVSYNEQFF.

This clonotype was observed a few times. The J gene is TRBJ1-2, the V gene TRBV6-2 or TRBV6-3, with TRBD1 as a possible D gene (6 bases). Germline-derived CDR1 and CDR2 are MNHEY and SVGEGT. CDR3 size: 14 residues. V was clipped by 7 bases and J by 4 bases, with 16 bases between them. The CDR3 sequence is CASMTGSVSYGYTF. The CDR3 coding sequence is TGTGCCAGCATGACAGGATCCGTGAGCTATGGCTACACCTTC.